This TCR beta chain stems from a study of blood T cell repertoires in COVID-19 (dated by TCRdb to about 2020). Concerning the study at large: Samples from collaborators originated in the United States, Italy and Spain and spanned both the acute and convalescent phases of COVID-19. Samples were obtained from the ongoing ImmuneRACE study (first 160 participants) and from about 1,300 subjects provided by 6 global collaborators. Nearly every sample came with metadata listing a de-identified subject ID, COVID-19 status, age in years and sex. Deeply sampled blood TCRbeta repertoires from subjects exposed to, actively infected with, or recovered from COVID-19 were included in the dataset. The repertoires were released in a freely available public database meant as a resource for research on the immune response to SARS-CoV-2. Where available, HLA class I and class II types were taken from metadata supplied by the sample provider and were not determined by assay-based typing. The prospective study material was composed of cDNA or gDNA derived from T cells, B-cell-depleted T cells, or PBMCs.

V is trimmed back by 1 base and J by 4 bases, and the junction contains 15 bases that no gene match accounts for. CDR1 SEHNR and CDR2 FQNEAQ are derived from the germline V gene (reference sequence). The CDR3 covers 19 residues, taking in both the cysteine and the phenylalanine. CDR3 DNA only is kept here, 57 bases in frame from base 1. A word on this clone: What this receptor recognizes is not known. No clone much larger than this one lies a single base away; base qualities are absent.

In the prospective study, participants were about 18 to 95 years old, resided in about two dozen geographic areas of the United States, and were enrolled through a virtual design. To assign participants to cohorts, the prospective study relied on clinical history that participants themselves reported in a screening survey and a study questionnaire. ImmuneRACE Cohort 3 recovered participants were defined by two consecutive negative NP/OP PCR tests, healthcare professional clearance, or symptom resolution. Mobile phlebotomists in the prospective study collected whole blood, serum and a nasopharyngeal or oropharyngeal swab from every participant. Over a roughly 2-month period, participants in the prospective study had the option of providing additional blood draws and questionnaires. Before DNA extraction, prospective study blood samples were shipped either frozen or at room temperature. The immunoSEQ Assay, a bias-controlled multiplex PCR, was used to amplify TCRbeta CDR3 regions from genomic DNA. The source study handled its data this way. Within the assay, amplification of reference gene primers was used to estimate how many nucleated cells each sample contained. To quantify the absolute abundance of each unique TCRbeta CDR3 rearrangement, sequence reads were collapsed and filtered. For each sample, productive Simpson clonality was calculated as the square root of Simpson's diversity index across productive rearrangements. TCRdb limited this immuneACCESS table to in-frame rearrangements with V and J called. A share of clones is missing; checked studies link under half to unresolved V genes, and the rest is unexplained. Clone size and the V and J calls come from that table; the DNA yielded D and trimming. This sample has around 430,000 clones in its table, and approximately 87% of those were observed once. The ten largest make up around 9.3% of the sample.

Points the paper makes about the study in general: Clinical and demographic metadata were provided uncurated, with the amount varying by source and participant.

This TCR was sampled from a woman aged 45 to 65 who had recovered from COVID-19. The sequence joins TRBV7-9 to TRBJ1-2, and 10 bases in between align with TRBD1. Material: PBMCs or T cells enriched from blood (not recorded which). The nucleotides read TGTGCCAGCAGCTTAGATTGGGGACAGGGGCCCGGGGGCCTCTATGGCTACACCTTC. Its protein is CASSLDWGQGPGGLYGYTF.